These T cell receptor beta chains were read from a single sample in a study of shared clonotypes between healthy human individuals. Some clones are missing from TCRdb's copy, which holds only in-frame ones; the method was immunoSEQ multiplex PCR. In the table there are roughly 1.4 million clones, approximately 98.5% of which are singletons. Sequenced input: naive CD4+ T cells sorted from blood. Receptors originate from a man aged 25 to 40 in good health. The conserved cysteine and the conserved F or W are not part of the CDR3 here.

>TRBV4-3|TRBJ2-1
ASSQPLRGHEQF
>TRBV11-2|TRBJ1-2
ASSFDRTNYGYT
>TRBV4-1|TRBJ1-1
ASSQEVGRGDTEAF
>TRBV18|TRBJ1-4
ASSPGLRDATNEKLF
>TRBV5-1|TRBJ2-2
ASSLSGGTGELF
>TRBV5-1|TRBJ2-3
ASSLRLAGSTDTQY
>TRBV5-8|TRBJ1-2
ASTDRFNYGYT
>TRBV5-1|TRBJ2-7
ASSLGTSGTYEQY
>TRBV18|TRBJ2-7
ASSPSRGAGDEQY
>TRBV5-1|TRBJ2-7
ASSLEPPRQY
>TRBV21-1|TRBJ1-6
ASSKVTGVNSPLH
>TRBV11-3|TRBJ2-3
ASSPSPLAGGGDTQY
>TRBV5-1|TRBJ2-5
ASSFGSAPLQETQY
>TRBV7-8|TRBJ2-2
ASSLRRGNTGELF
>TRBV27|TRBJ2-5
ASSLYSLSGTGGYQETQY
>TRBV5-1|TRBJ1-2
ASSLEPDYGYT